These 10 T cell receptor beta chains share one sample of origin, sequenced in a study of PD-L1 blockade in urothelial cancer. As to time point: peripheral blood 6 weeks after treatment start. Data came from immunoSEQ multiplex PCR; TCRdb stores just in-frame clones and leaves some out. The data contain some 120,000 clones, approximately 89% of them singletons. Specimen: PBMCs, collected around atezolizumab (anti-PD-L1) treatment. The source of these receptors is a man in his fifties or sixties with urothelial cancer.

The chain employs TRBV10-3 and TRBJ2-5; TRBD1 agrees at 8 bases. Looked up from germline, CDR1 is ENHRY and CDR2 is SYGVKD. Losses at the gene ends were 5 bases for V and 0 bases for J; bases not matched to a gene: 2. The CDR3 extends over 14 amino acids. The CDR3 spells CAISSTGDQETQYF. Written as DNA, the CDR3 is TGTGCCATCAGTTCGACAGGGGACCAAGAGACCCAGTACTTC.

The genes are TRBV10-3 and TRBJ2-5; 12 bases are shared with TRBD2. This CDR3 comprises 17 residues. Germline V gene lookup returns CDR1 ENHRY and CDR2 SYGVKD. V dropped 0 bases and J dropped 5; count of bases not matched to a gene: 7. CDR3 sequence (DNA): TGTGCCATCAGTGAGTCGACTAGCGGGAGCCTGTCTGAGACCCAGTACTTC. It translates to CAISESTSGSLSETQYF.

This chain connects TRBV6-1 to TRBJ1-5, with D perhaps matching TRBD1 (6 bases). The CDR3 is 14 residues long. Germline V gene sequence: CDR1 MNHNS, CDR2 SASEGT. The V gene lost 4 bases and the J gene lost 6 bases, with 13 bases spanning the gap. The CDR3 is CASSVAGDSQPQHF. The CDR3 DNA reads as TGTGCCAGCAGTGTGGCAGGGGATTCTCAGCCCCAGCATTTT.

The chain combines TRBV6-5 with TRBJ2-1; 7 bases agree with TRBD2. V gave up 6 bases and J gave up 2 bases; unmatched junction bases: 7. This CDR3 has 15 residues. Per germline, CDR1 MNHEY and CDR2 SVGAGI. The CDR3 spells CASSYGLEPYNEQFF. Written as DNA, the CDR3 is TGTGCCAGCAGCTACGGACTAGAACCCTACAATGAGCAGTTCTTC.

The rearrangement joins TRBV28 to TRBJ1-5, with a possible D match to TRBD1 (5 bases). The ends were cut back, 1 base at V and 7 bases at J, with 11 bases in the middle. Germline V CDR1 and CDR2: MDHEN, SYDVKM. This CDR3 has 14 amino acids. CDR3 amino acids: CASSLSRVGQPQHF. The CDR3 DNA sequence: TGTGCCAGCAGTTTATCCAGGGTAGGGCAGCCCCAGCATTTT.

The chain couples TRBV19 to TRBJ1-1; a possible D gene is TRBD1 (5 bases). Germline lookup yields CDR1 LNHDA and CDR2 SQIVND (reference sequence). The length of the CDR3 is 14 residues. Between the trimmed V and J ends, which lost 4 bases and 2 bases, there was a span of 11 bases. CDR3 sequence (DNA): TGTGCCAGTAGTACTCCACAGGACAACACTGAAGCTTTCTTT. It translates to CASSTPQDNTEAFF.

This chain connects TRBV28 to TRBJ1-4; 10 nucleotides agree with TRBD1. Trimming cost V 5 bases and J 6 bases; bases outside gene matches: 6. This CDR3 comprises 15 residues. CDR1 is MDHEN, CDR2 SYDVKM, per germline. The CDR3 DNA is TGTGCCAGCAGTGGAGCCGGGACAGGGGATGAAAAACTGTTTTTT. Its translation: CASSGAGTGDEKLFF.

This rearrangement joins TRBV5-1 to TRBJ2-2, with D uncertain. CDR1 SGHRS and CDR2 YFSETQ come from the germline V gene. The CDR3 covers 15 residues. Trimming pared 4 bases from V and 4 bases from J, leaving 14 bases between. The DNA for the CDR3 is TGCGCCAGCAGCCTGGGCCGGGTCGGCACCGGGGAGCTGTTTTTT. It codes for CASSLGRVGTGELFF.

This clone was counted a few times. The identical CDR3 is also encoded by other nucleotide sequences in the sample. V usage is TRBV29-1 and J usage is TRBJ2-3; 9 nucleotides align to TRBD2. There are 16 residues in the CDR3. The J segment lost 1 base and the V segment lost 6 bases, leaving 11 bases of the junction unmatched. CDR1 and CDR2 from the germline V gene are SQVTM and ANQGSEA. Here the CDR3 reads CSVGGAGGRGTDTQYF. The CDR3 DNA follows: TGCAGCGTCGGAGGGGCTGGCGGGAGGGGCACAGATACGCAGTATTTT.

The chain combines TRBV7-2 with TRBJ2-7; 8 bases map to TRBD2. Trimming took 1 base from V and 3 from J; bases not matched to a gene: 8. This CDR3 spans 16 amino acids. Germline CDR1 reads SGHTA; CDR2 reads FQGNSA. CDR3 sequence: CASSLVSGGAFYEQYF. The CDR3 nucleotides are TGTGCCAGCAGCTTAGTTTCCGGGGGGGCCTTCTACGAGCAGTACTTC.